This T cell receptor beta chain was identified in a study of T cell responses to AZD1222 COVID-19 vaccine (dated by TCRdb to 2020 to 2022). Regarding the complete study: Because spike-specific TCR depth and breadth did not differ between the two schedules, AZD1222 recipients who got a second dose at roughly 4 weeks were pooled with those who got a second dose at roughly 12 weeks. TCR sequencing was performed for 230 to 250 trial participants, of whom around 200 were given two doses of AZD1222 and around 25 were given two doses of MenACWY control vaccine. Trial participants were enrolled by age into subgroups of 18-55, 56-69 and 70-plus years, and around 140, 26 and 57 TCR-sequenced participants, respectively, were included in these subgroups.

The trim is 1 base for V and 0 bases for J, with a gap of 1 base between the germline ends. CDR1 is given as SQVTM and CDR2 as ANQGSEA, both from the germline V gene. There are 12 amino acids in the CDR3, from cysteine to phenylalanine inclusive. Solely the CDR3 DNA is kept, with 36 bases framed from the first base. The CDR3 regions of human TCRbeta chains were analyzed by immunosequencing. Processing in the source paper ran as follows. TCRs in the repertoires were matched against a reference library of SARS-CoV-2-specific TCRs that had been generated with the MIRA antigen-specificity platform. Breadth was defined as the fraction of unique TCRs that were SARS-CoV-2-associated. Depth was defined as the fraction of total T cells that were SARS-CoV-2-associated. Using the MIRA data, every spike-specific TCR was mapped to the spike region that the TCR reacted to and assigned to either a CD4 or a CD8 class. Log10-transformed breadth and depth values were compared by one-way ANOVA with Sidak's multiple comparisons tests. The immuneACCESS repertoire file appears here via TCRdb, limited to in-frame rearrangements. These files lack a portion of the clones; in checked studies, under half of the deficit traces to unresolved V genes, and the cause of the others is not known. V and J calls and clone size are as listed in that table; D and trimming were resolved from the DNA. Here the sample has around 110,000 clones; more than 85% occur a single time. The ten largest clones capture roughly 8% of the sample.

Results the study describes overall, beyond this receptor: Nearly half of unique spike-specific TCRs reportedly recognized epitopes outside regions mutated in the B.1.351 and B.1.1.7 variants. Spike-specific TCR breadth and depth rose significantly after two AZD1222 doses compared with day 0 and with MenACWY recipients. Participants were mostly white British and included more females than males, and it was suggested by the authors that clonal diversity may have been underestimated. Because no day 14 peak-response samples were available, repertoires were characterized only after the peak T cell response. Vaccine-associated CD4 TCRs spanned the whole spike protein, with dominant responses in regions 160-218 and 743-854. Conclusions about previously exposed vaccinees were limited because only six AZD1222 recipients were SARS-CoV-2 seropositive at baseline. The 56-69-year group was small, and its depth increase did not reach significance, likely because of low power.

In light of the paper, this sample's time point label describes: baseline before first vaccination. The vaccinee samples were drawn from two UK trials, COV001 and COV002, one of which was a single-blind randomized controlled phase 2/3 trial testing AZD1222 (ChAdOx1 nCoV-19) in healthy adults. For TCRbeta chain sequencing, PBMC samples from trial participants were taken at day 0 and at day 28 after the second dose. As concerns this clone: What antigen it recognizes has not been identified. Base-call qualities are not available, and no considerably larger clone is one nucleotide away.

Here the sequenced sample was peripheral blood, taken on day 0 of AZD1222 vaccination. The receptor was isolated from an adult in good health. Rearrangement joined TRBV29-1 to TRBJ2-1; no D gene is confidently identified. The sequenced DNA is TGCAGCGTTGAAGGCTCCTACAATGAGCAGTTCTTC. Its product reads: CSVEGSYNEQFF.